The 5 T cell receptor beta chains in this list originate from one sample, sequenced in a study of T-cell reconstitution after alpha-beta-depleted transplantation in children. Unique molecular identifiers were used in preparing the TCRbeta library. TCRdb analysed the PCR reads with MiXCR anew, one entry per CDR3 protein. The sample lists about 980,000 distinct CDR3 sequences, about 30% seen once, with under 30% in the top ten. The input for sequencing was PBMCs, mostly from graft donor cells, taken 360 days after TCRalphabeta/CD19-depleted stem cell transplant. The source of these receptors is a boy under three years old who had a stem cell transplant for SCID, so the T cells may come from the graft donor.

V and J are TRBV9 and TRBJ2-1; D not certain. From germline, CDR1 is SGDLS and CDR2 YYNGEE. With 0 bases removed from V and 0 bases from J, the gap between germline ends came to 13 bases. This CDR3 has 17 amino acids. The CDR3 DNA reads as TGTGCCAGCAGCGTAGGCCCCCCGGTGAGCTCCTACAATGAGCAGTTCTTC. This encodes CASSVGPPVSSYNEQFF.

This clonotype has only a few counts. The chain combines TRBV20-1 with TRBJ2-5, with D perhaps TRBD1 (6 bases). The ends were cut back, 5 bases at V and 2 bases at J, with 15 bases in the middle. The CDR3 spans 14 residues. CDR1 and CDR2 from the germline V gene are DFQATT and SNEGSKA (reference sequence). The CDR3 DNA sequence: TGCAGTGCTGATCACGCCGGACAGCAAGAGACCCAGTACTTC. This codes for CSADHAGQQETQYF.

The chain carries TRBV27 and TRBJ2-7, with a tentative D call TRBD1 (6 bases). This CDR3 region has 16 residues. Trimming removed 3 bases from V and 2 bases from J, with 17 bases in between. Germline V gene sequence: CDR1 MNHEY, CDR2 SMNVEV (reference sequence). The CDR3 spells CASSLSGTIITYEQYF. CDR3 nucleotide sequence: TGTGCCAGCAGTTTGTCCGGGACAATAATCACCTACGAGCAGTACTTC.

This clonotype showed up just a few times. V and J are TRBV6-2 or TRBV6-3 and TRBJ2-1; D gene unclear. V lost 6 bases and J lost 0, with 12 bases in between. CDR1 MNHEY and CDR2 SVGEGT come from the germline V gene. This CDR3 comprises 15 residues. CDR3 in DNA: TGTGCCAGCAGGCCCCAGACGGCCTCCTACAATGAGCAGTTCTTC. This sequence encodes CASRPQTASYNEQFF.

This clonotype was seen only a few times. The V and J genes are TRBV20-1 and TRBJ2-3; the match to TRBD2 covers 9 bases. Germline CDR1 reads DFQATT; CDR2 reads SNEGSKA (reference sequence). The J segment lost 2 bases and the V segment lost 0 bases, leaving 3 bases of the junction unmatched. CDR3 length: 15 residues. In DNA, the CDR3 is TGCAGTGCTAGAGATTTAGCGGGGGTCACAGATACGCAGTATTTT. As protein: CSARDLAGVTDTQYF.